Listed below are T cell receptor beta chains from one sample, sequenced in a study of T-cell memory formation after mild COVID-19. TCRdb recomputed calls from the 5' RACE reads with MiXCR, one row per CDR3 protein. The table has some 130,000 distinct CDR3 sequences, approximately 26% seen once. The specimen sequenced was PBMCs or a T cell subset sorted from them (not recorded which). These receptor sequences come from an adult woman who had mild COVID-19 (a few samples of this study predate the infection). Cell type and time point are not known. Both conserved end residues are part of each CDR3. A D gene is named only where the DNA matches it firmly. A row's size may be missing; if present it is once, few, many or a size class.

J gene: TRBJ2-7
clone size: once
D gene: .
V gene: TRBV7-2
CDR3 DNA: TGTGCCAGCAGCTTAGAATCTTGGGGCTCCTACGAGCAGTACTTC
CDR3 protein: CASSLESWGSYEQYF

J gene: TRBJ2-5
clone size: .
D gene: .
V gene: TRBV5-1
CDR3 DNA: TGCGCCAGCAGCCTTGTTGCTAGCAGGGAACAAGAGACCCAGTACTTC
CDR3 protein: CASSLVASREQETQYF

J gene: TRBJ2-2
clone size: few
D gene: TRBD2
V gene: TRBV11-1
CDR3 DNA: TGTGCCAGCAGCCCGCGGGGGGCAGGTTCCGGGGAGCTGTTTTTT
CDR3 protein: CASSPRGAGSGELFF

J gene: TRBJ2-3
clone size: few
D gene: .
V gene: TRBV29-1
CDR3 DNA: TGCAGCGGGCGGGGTACAGATACGCAGTATTTT
CDR3 protein: CSGRGTDTQYF

J gene: TRBJ2-5
clone size: .
D gene: .
V gene: TRBV2
CDR3 DNA: TGTGCCAGCAGTGCTGCCCTATGGGGTCAAGAGACCCAGTACTTC
CDR3 protein: CASSAALWGQETQYF

J gene: TRBJ2-7
clone size: few
D gene: .
V gene: TRBV7-9
CDR3 DNA: TGTGCCAGCAGCTTTCGACCCCACGAGCAGTACTTC
CDR3 protein: CASSFRPHEQYF

J gene: TRBJ2-3
clone size: few
D gene: TRBD2
V gene: TRBV7-9
CDR3 DNA: TGTGCCAGCAGCCCAATAGGCCTGGGACTAGCGGGAGGGCCTGACACAGATACGCAGTATTTT
CDR3 protein: CASSPIGLGLAGGPDTDTQYF

J gene: TRBJ1-2
clone size: few
D gene: TRBD1
V gene: TRBV6-1
CDR3 DNA: TGTGCCAGCAGTATCCGACAGGGGGAAGGTGGCTACACCTTC
CDR3 protein: CASSIRQGEGGYTF

J gene: TRBJ2-1
clone size: .
D gene: TRBD1
V gene: TRBV5-1
CDR3 DNA: TGCGCCAGCAGCTTGGGGGCAGGGGGCAATGAGCAGTTCTTC
CDR3 protein: CASSLGAGGNEQFF

J gene: TRBJ1-2
clone size: .
D gene: .
V gene: TRBV6-2/TRBV6-3
CDR3 DNA: TGTGCCAGCAGTTACTCCCGATTTGAGCCGGGGGACTATGGCTACACCTTC
CDR3 protein: CASSYSRFEPGDYGYTF

J gene: TRBJ2-5
clone size: few
D gene: .
V gene: TRBV27
CDR3 DNA: TGTGCCAGCAGTTTATCGGGCGAGGGAGAGACCCAGTACTTC
CDR3 protein: CASSLSGEGETQYF

J gene: TRBJ2-3
clone size: .
D gene: .
V gene: TRBV12-3/TRBV12-4
CDR3 DNA: TGTGCCAGCAGTCCCTACCCAAGACACGAAATAAGGGATACGCAGTATTTT
CDR3 protein: CASSPYPRHEIRDTQYF

J gene: TRBJ1-5
clone size: few
D gene: .
V gene: TRBV21-1
CDR3 DNA: TGTGCCAGCAGCAAAGACCAGGGGGGACGGAAAAAGGCTTTTCGCAATCAGCCCCAGCATTTT
CDR3 protein: CASSKDQGGRKKAFRNQPQHF

J gene: TRBJ2-2
clone size: few
D gene: .
V gene: TRBV5-1
CDR3 DNA: TGCGCCAGCAGGGAGCATGGGGAGCTGTTTTTT
CDR3 protein: CASREHGELFF

J gene: TRBJ2-7
clone size: few
D gene: TRBD2
V gene: TRBV2
CDR3 DNA: TGTGCCAGCAGTGAAGCGACTAGCGGGGACTCCTACGAGCAGTACTTC
CDR3 protein: CASSEATSGDSYEQYF

J gene: TRBJ2-5
clone size: .
D gene: .
V gene: TRBV24-1
CDR3 DNA: TGTGCCACCAGTGATCCCACGGGGATACAAGAGACCCAGTACTTC
CDR3 protein: CATSDPTGIQETQYF

J gene: TRBJ1-1
clone size: few
D gene: .
V gene: TRBV7-9
CDR3 DNA: TGTGCCAGCAGCTTGGCCATGACAGCGTGGAACACTGAAGCTTTCTTT
CDR3 protein: CASSLAMTAWNTEAFF

J gene: TRBJ1-5
clone size: .
D gene: .
V gene: TRBV11-2
CDR3 DNA: TGTGCCAGCAGCTTAGGGGACTGGGGCCAGCCCCAGCATTTT
CDR3 protein: CASSLGDWGQPQHF

J gene: TRBJ2-3
clone size: few
D gene: .
V gene: TRBV15
CDR3 DNA: TGTGCCACCAGCAGTCGAACTCCTGATACGCAGTATTTT
CDR3 protein: CATSSRTPDTQYF

J gene: TRBJ2-5
clone size: .
D gene: .
V gene: TRBV29-1
CDR3 DNA: TGCAGCCCCAAGGTTGGGGCGGAGACCCAGTACTTC
CDR3 protein: CSPKVGAETQYF

J gene: TRBJ2-3
clone size: .
D gene: .
V gene: TRBV2
CDR3 DNA: TGTGCCAGCAGTGTGGGATCCTTTGCGGAAGATACGCAGTATTTT
CDR3 protein: CASSVGSFAEDTQYF

J gene: TRBJ2-1
clone size: .
D gene: TRBD2
V gene: TRBV12-3/TRBV12-4
CDR3 DNA: TGTGCCAGCAGTCAATTTAGCGGGATGTCTCTCAATGAGCAGTTCTTC
CDR3 protein: CASSQFSGMSLNEQFF

J gene: TRBJ2-1
clone size: .
D gene: .
V gene: TRBV14
CDR3 DNA: TGTGCCAGCAGCCTACCCAGGGTCGGGGGCAATGAGCAGTTCTTC
CDR3 protein: CASSLPRVGGNEQFF

J gene: TRBJ2-1
clone size: few
D gene: TRBD2
V gene: TRBV6-4
CDR3 DNA: TGTGCCAGCAGCCGACTAGCGGGATACCCTGAGCAGTTCTTC
CDR3 protein: CASSRLAGYPEQFF

J gene: TRBJ2-3
clone size: few
D gene: .
V gene: TRBV7-9
CDR3 DNA: TGTGCCAGCAGCTTAGTCTTGGACCCAGATACGCAGTATTTT
CDR3 protein: CASSLVLDPDTQYF

J gene: TRBJ1-1
clone size: .
D gene: .
V gene: TRBV3-1
CDR3 DNA: TGTGCCAGCAGCCAAGAGTCCGTTATCCCACCTGAAGCTTTCTTT
CDR3 protein: CASSQESVIPPEAFF

J gene: TRBJ2-7
clone size: .
D gene: TRBD1
V gene: TRBV3-1
CDR3 DNA: TGTGCCAGCAGCCAATTGGCACAGGGGATGGGGGAGCAGTACTTC
CDR3 protein: CASSQLAQGMGEQYF

J gene: TRBJ1-5
clone size: few
D gene: .
V gene: TRBV20-1
CDR3 DNA: TGCAGTGCCGCCGGACCAGAAATGGAAGCCCAGCATTTT
CDR3 protein: CSAAGPEMEAQHF

J gene: TRBJ1-6
clone size: .
D gene: .
V gene: TRBV15
CDR3 DNA: TGTGCCACCAGCAGAACATCAAATTCACCCCTCCACTTT
CDR3 protein: CATSRTSNSPLHF

J gene: TRBJ2-7
clone size: .
D gene: .
V gene: TRBV4-3
CDR3 DNA: TGCGCCAGCAGCCAAGGCGGGACTCCCCTACTGGACGAGCAGTACTTC
CDR3 protein: CASSQGGTPLLDEQYF

J gene: TRBJ2-3
clone size: .
D gene: .
V gene: TRBV24-1
CDR3 DNA: TGTGCCACCAGTGATGCTGCGTCAGGGCTCACAGATACGCAGTATTTT
CDR3 protein: CATSDAASGLTDTQYF

J gene: TRBJ2-3
clone size: .
D gene: .
V gene: TRBV20-1
CDR3 DNA: TGCAGTGCTAGAGAGGACAGTTCTAGCACAGATACGCAGTATTTT
CDR3 protein: CSAREDSSSTDTQYF

J gene: TRBJ2-3
clone size: few
D gene: TRBD2
V gene: TRBV7-9
CDR3 DNA: TGTGCCAGCAGCTTAGCACTAGCGAGCACAGATACGCAGTATTTT
CDR3 protein: CASSLALASTDTQYF

J gene: TRBJ1-1
clone size: .
D gene: .
V gene: TRBV7-8
CDR3 DNA: TGTGCCAGCAGCTCCTCCGGGACATGGAACACTGAAGCTTTCTTT
CDR3 protein: CASSSSGTWNTEAFF

J gene: TRBJ2-1
clone size: few
D gene: .
V gene: TRBV29-1
CDR3 DNA: TGCAGCGTTGTGGACATGACCTACAATGAGCAGTTCTTC
CDR3 protein: CSVVDMTYNEQFF

J gene: TRBJ2-3
clone size: .
D gene: TRBD2
V gene: TRBV7-6
CDR3 DNA: TGTGCCAGCAGCCCCACCGGGACTAGCGGCACAGATACGCAGTATTTT
CDR3 protein: CASSPTGTSGTDTQYF

J gene: TRBJ2-7
clone size: .
D gene: TRBD1
V gene: TRBV29-1
CDR3 DNA: TGCAGCTATATACCGGGACAGGGATACGAGCAGTACTTC
CDR3 protein: CSYIPGQGYEQYF

J gene: TRBJ1-5
clone size: .
D gene: TRBD1
V gene: TRBV9
CDR3 DNA: TGTGCCAGCAGCGCCGGGACAGGAAATCAGCCCCAGCATTTT
CDR3 protein: CASSAGTGNQPQHF

J gene: TRBJ2-7
clone size: .
D gene: .
V gene: TRBV29-1
CDR3 DNA: TGCAGCCATCTGGGGGACTCCTACGAGCAGTACTTC
CDR3 protein: CSHLGDSYEQYF

J gene: TRBJ1-3
clone size: .
D gene: .
V gene: TRBV6-5
CDR3 DNA: TGTGCCAGCAGGGGTCCGGGGGGAAACACCATATATTTT
CDR3 protein: CASRGPGGNTIYF